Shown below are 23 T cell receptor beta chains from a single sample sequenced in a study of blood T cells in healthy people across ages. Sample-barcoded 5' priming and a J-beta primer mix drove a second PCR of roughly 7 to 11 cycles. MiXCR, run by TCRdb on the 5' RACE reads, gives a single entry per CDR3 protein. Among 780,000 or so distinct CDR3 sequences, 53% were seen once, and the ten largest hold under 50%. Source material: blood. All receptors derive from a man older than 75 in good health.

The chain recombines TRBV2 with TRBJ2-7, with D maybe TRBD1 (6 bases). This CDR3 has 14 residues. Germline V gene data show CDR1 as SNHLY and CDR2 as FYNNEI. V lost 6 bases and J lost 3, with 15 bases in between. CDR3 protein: CASRKAGTIYEQYF. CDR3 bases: TGTGCCAGCAGGAAGGCCGGGACAATCTACGAGCAGTACTTC.

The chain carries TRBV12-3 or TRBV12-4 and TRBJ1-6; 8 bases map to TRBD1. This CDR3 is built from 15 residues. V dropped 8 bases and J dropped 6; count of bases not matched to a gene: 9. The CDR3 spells CASRNGQGFNSPLHF. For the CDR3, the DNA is TGTGCCAGCCGAAATGGACAGGGCTTTAATTCACCCCTCCACTTT.

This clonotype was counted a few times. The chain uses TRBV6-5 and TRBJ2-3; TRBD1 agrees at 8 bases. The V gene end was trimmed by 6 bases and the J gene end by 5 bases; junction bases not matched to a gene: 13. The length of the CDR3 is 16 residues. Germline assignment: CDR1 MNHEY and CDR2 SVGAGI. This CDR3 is CASRRVGQGVRDTQYF. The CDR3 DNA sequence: TGTGCCAGCAGACGCGTAGGACAGGGAGTGCGAGATACGCAGTATTTT.

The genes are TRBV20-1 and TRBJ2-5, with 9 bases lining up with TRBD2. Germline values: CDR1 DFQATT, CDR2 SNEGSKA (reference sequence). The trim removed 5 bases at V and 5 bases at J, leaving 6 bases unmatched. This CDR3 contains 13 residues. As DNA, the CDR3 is TGCAGTGCTGGCGGGAGGGCCCGTGAGACCCAGTACTTC. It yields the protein CSAGGRARETQYF.

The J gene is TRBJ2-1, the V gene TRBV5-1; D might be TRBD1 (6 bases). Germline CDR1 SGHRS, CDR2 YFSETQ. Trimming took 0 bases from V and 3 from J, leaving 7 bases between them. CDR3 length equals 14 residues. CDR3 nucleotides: TGCGCCAGCAGCTTGGGACAGGACTACAATGAGCAGTTCTTC. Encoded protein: CASSLGQDYNEQFF.

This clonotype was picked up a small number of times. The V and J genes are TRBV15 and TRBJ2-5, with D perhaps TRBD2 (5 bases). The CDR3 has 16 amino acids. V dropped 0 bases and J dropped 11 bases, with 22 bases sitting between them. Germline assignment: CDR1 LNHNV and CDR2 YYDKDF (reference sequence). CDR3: CATSRDTGWSKEEQYF. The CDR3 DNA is TGTGCCACCAGCAGAGATACGGGGTGGTCCAAGGAAGAGCAGTACTTC.

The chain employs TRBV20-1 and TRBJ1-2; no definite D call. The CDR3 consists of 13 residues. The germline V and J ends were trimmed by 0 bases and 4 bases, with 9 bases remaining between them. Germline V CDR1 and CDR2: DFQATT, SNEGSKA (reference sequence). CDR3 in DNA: TGCAGTGCTAGAGAGCCAGGAGGCTATGGCTACACCTTC. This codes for CSAREPGGYGYTF.

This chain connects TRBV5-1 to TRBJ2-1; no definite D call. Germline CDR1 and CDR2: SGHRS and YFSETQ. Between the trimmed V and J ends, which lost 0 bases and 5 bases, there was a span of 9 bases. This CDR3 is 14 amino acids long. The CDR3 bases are TGCGCCAGCAGCTTGGGTGGAAAGAACAATGAGCAGTTCTTC. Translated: CASSLGGKNNEQFF.

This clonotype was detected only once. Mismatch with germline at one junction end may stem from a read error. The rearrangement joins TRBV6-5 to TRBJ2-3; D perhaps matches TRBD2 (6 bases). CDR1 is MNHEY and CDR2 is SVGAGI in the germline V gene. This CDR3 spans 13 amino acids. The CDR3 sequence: CASRVIVGGTRYF. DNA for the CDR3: TGTGCCAGCAGGGTTATAGTGGGGGGTACGCGGTATTTT.

The CDR3 DNA is TGTGCCAGCAGCAAAGAACTCCGGGACGTCACAGATACGCAGTATTTT. It translates to CASSKELRDVTDTQYF. The chain combines TRBV21-1 with TRBJ2-3; no DNA check was done on the table's D call, TRBD1. TRBV21-1 is deemed a pseudogene. CDR3 length: 16 amino acids.

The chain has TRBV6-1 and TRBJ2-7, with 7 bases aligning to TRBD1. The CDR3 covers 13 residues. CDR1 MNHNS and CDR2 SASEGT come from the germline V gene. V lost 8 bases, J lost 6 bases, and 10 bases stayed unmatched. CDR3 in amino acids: CASEASSGGEQYF. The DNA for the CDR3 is TGTGCCAGCGAGGCTTCATCAGGGGGCGAGCAGTACTTC.

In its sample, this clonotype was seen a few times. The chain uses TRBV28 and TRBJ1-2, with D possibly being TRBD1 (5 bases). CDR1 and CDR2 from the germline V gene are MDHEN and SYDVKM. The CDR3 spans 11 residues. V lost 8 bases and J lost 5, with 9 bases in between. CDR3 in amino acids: CASGGEYGYTF. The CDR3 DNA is TGTGCCAGCGGGGGGGAGTATGGCTACACCTTC.

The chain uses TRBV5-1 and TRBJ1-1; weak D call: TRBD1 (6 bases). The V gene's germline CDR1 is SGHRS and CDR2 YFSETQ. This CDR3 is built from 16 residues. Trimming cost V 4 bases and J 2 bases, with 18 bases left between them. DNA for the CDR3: TGCGCCAGCAGCAAAGAGCCACAGGGAGGAAACACTGAAGCTTTCTTT. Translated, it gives CASSKEPQGGNTEAFF.

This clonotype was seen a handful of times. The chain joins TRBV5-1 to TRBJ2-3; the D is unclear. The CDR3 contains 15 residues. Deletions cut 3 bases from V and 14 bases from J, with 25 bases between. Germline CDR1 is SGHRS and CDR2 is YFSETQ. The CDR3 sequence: CASSSSPQVRRYAYF. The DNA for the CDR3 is TGCGCCAGCAGCTCGTCCCCCCAGGTTCGGAGATACGCGTATTTT.

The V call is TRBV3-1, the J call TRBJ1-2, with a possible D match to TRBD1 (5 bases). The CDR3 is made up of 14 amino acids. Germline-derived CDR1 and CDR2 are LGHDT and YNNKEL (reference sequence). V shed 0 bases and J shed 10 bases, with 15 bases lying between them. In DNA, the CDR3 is TGTGCCAGCAGCCAAGACGCCGGGACTAACGACTACACCTTC. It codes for CASSQDAGTNDYTF.

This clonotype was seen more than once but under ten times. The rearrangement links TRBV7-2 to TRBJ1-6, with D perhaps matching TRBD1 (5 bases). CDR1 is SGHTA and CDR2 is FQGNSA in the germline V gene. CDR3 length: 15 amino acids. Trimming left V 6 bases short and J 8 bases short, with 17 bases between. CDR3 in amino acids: CASRLGWAGYSPLHF. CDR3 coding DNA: TGTGCCAGCAGATTGGGATGGGCAGGGTATTCACCCCTCCACTTT.

CDR3: CASRLLGNTEAFF. CDR3 nucleotides: TGTGCCAGCCGGCTGTTAGGGAACACTGAAGCTTTCTTT. This rearrangement joins TRBV5-4 to TRBJ1-1; D remains ambiguous. Looked up from germline, CDR1 is SGHNT and CDR2 is YYREEE (reference sequence). V lost 7 bases, J lost 1 base, and 11 bases lay in between. The CDR3 is 13 amino acids.

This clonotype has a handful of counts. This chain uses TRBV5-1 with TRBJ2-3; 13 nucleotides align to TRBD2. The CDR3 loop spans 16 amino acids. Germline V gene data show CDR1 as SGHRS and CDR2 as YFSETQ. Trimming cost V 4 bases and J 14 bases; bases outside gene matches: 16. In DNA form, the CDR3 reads TGCGCCAGCAGCCTTCCGGGACTAGCGGGATCTACAAGCGCGTATTTT. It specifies CASSLPGLAGSTSAYF.

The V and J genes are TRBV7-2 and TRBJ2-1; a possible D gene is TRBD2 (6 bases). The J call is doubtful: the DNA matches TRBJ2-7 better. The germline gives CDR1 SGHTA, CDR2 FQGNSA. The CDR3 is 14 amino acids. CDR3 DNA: TGTGCCAGCAGCTCGGACTACTCCTACAATGAGCAGTACTTC. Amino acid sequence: CASSSDYSYNEQYF.

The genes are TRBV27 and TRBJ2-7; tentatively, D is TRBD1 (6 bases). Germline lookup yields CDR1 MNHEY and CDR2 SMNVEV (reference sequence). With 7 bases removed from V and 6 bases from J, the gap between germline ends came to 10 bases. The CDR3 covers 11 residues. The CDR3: CASTLGAEQYF. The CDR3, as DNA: TGTGCCAGCACCCTGGGGGCCGAGCAGTACTTC.

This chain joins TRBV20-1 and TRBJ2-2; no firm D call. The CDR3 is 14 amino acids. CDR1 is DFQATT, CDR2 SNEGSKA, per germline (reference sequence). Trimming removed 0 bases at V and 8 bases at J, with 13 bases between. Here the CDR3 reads CSARDTHSSGELFF. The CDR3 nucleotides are TGCAGTGCTAGAGATACCCACAGTTCAGGGGAGCTGTTTTTT.

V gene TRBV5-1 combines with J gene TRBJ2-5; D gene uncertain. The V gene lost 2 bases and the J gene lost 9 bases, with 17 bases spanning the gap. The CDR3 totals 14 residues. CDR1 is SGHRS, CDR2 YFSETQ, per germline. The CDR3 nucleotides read TGCGCCAGCAGCTTACTACAAACAAGAGATGCCCAGTACTTC. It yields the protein CASSLLQTRDAQYF.

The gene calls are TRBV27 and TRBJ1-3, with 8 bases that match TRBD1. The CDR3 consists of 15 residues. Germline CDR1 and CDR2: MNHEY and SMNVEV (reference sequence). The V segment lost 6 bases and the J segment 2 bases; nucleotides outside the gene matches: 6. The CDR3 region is CASRPDRDTGNTIYF. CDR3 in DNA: TGTGCCAGCAGACCGGACAGGGACACTGGAAACACCATATATTTT.